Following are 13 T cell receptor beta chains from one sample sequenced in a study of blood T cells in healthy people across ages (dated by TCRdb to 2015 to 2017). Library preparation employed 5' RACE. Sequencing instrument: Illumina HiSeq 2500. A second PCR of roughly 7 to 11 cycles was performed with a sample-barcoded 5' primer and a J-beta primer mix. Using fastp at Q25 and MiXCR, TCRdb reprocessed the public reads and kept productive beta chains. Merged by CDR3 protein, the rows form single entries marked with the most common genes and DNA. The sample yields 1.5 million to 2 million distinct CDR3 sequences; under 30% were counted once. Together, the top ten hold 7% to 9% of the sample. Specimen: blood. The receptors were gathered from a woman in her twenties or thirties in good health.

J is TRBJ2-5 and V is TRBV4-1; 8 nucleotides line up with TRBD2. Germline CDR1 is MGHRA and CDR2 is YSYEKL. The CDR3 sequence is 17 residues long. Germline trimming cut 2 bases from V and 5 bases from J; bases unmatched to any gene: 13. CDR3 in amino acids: CASSQLGGGGGNETQYF. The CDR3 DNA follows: TGCGCCAGCAGCCAATTGGGTGGGGGCGGGGGGAACGAGACCCAGTACTTC.

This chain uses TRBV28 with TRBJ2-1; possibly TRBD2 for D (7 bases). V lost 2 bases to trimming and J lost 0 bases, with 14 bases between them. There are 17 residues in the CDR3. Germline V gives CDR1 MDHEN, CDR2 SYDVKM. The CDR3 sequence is CASSLGGGPSSYNEQFF. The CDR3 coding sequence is TGTGCCAGCAGTTTAGGGGGGGGCCCGAGCTCCTACAATGAGCAGTTCTTC.

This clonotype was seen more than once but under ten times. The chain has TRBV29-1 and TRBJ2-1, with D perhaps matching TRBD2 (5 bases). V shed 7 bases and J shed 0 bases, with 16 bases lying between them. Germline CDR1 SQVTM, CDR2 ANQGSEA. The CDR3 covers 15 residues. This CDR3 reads CSALLRESSYNEQFF. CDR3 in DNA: TGCAGCGCCTTGCTTCGGGAAAGCTCCTACAATGAGCAGTTCTTC.

CDR3 protein: CASSAAGGSGYTF. The CDR3 DNA is TGTGCCAGCAGTGCCGCGGGAGGAAGTGGCTACACCTTC. The chain links TRBV2 to TRBJ1-2, with D uncertain. This CDR3 has 13 residues. V lost 4 bases and J 7 bases, leaving 13 bases between the germline ends. Germline CDR1 SNHLY, CDR2 FYNNEI.

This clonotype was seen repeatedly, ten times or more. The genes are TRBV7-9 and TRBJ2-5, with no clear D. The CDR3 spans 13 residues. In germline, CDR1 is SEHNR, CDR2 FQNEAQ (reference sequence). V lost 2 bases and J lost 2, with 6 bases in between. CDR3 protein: CASSLFGQETQYF. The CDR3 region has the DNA TGTGCCAGCAGCTTATTCGGTCAAGAGACCCAGTACTTC.

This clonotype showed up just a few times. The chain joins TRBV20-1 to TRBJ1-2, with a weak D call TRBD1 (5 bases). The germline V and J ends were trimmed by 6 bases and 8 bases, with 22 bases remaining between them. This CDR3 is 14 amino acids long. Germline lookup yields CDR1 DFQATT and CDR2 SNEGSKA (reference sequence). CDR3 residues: CSAGSQGVREGYTF. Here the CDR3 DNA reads TGCAGTGCGGGGAGTCAGGGTGTGCGGGAAGGCTACACCTTC.

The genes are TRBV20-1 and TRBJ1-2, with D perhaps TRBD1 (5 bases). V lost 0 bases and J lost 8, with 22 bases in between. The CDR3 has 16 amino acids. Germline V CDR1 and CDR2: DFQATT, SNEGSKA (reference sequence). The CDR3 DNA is TGCAGTGCTAGAGACCCCGGAGGGGCGGACAATAGGGGCTACACCTTC. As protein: CSARDPGGADNRGYTF.

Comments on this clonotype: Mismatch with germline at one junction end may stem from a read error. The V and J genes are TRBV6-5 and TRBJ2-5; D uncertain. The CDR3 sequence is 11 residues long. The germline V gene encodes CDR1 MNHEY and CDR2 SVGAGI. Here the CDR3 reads CARSRQETQYF. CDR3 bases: TGTGCCCGCAGTAGGCAAGAGACCCAGTACTTC.

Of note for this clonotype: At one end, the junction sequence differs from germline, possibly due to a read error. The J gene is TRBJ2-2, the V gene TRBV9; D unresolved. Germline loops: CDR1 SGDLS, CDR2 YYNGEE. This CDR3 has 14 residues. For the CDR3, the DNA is TGCGCCAGCAGCAACCGACCGAGCACCGGGGAGCTGTTTTTT. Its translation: CASSNRPSTGELFF.

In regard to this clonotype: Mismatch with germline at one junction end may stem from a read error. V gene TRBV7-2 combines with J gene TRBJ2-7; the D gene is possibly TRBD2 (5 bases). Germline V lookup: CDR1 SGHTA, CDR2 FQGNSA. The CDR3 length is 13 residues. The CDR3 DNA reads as TGTGCCAGCAGCTTAGGTGGTGAGGGCGAGCGGTACTTC. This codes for CASSLGGEGERYF.

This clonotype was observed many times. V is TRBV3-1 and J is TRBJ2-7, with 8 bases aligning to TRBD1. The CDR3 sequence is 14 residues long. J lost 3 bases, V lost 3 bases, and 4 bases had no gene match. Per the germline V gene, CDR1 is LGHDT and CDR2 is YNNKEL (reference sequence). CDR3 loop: CASSQGDRGYEQYF. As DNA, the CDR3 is TGTGCCAGCAGCCAGGGAGACAGGGGCTACGAGCAGTACTTC.

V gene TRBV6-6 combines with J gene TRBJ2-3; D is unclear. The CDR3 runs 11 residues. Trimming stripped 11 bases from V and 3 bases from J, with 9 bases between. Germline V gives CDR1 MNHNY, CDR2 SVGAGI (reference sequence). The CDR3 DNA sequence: TGTGCCGGCCGCTCTACAGATACGCAGTATTTT. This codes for CAGRSTDTQYF.

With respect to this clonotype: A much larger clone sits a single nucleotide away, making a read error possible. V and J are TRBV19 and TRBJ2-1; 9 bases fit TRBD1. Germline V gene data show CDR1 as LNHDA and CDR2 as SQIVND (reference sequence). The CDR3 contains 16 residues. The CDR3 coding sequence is TGTGCCAGTACTCCCGGGACAGGGCGCTCCTACAATGAGCAGTGCTTC. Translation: CASTPGTGRSYNEQCF.